Listed below are T cell receptor beta chains from one sample, sequenced in a study of T-cell reconstitution after alpha-beta-depleted transplantation in children. TCRdb used MiXCR to reprocess the PCR reads, holding one entry per CDR3 protein. The sample shows about 590,000 distinct CDR3 sequences, approximately 12% of them seen only once. Sequenced here: PBMCs, mostly from graft donor cells, sampled 360 days after TCRalphabeta/CD19-depleted stem cell transplant. Receptors originate from a male patient younger than 18 who had a stem cell transplant for acute myeloid leukemia, so the T cells may come from the graft donor. The CDR3 runs from the conserved cysteine through the conserved F or W. The order of the fields is CDR3 DNA, CDR3 protein, V gene, J gene, clone size, D gene. The D gene is left open where the match is weak. The size field is filled for only some rows; it gives once, few, many or a size class.

DNA: TGCAGCGTTGAGTCTGCGGGGACGTGGAACACCGGGGAGCTGTTTTTT
CDR3: CSVESAGTWNTGELFF
V: TRBV29-1
J: TRBJ2-2
size: many
D: NA

DNA: TGCAGCGTTCAAGGGACACTTACGGGTCGCACAGATACGCAGTATTTT
CDR3: CSVQGTLTGRTDTQYF
V: TRBV29-1
J: TRBJ2-3
size: many
D: NA

DNA: TGTGCCAGCAGCTTAGCGCTAGGGGGAAGATACAATGAGCAGTTCTTC
CDR3: CASSLALGGRYNEQFF
V: TRBV7-9
J: TRBJ2-1
size: NA
D: NA

DNA: TGTGCCAGCGGCTGGACTAGCGGGATTCTTCTCACCGGGGAGCTGTTTTTT
CDR3: CASGWTSGILLTGELFF
V: TRBV12-3/TRBV12-4
J: TRBJ2-2
size: NA
D: TRBD2

DNA: TGTGCCAGCAGCTTCGCAGCGGGAGGGCCTAGTGAGCAGTTCTTC
CDR3: CASSFAAGGPSEQFF
V: TRBV5-5
J: TRBJ2-1
size: NA
D: TRBD2

DNA: TGCAGCGTTCGTAGCGACCGAACCTACGAGCAGTACTTC
CDR3: CSVRSDRTYEQYF
V: TRBV29-1
J: TRBJ2-7
size: many
D: NA

DNA: TGCAGTGCTAGAGATTGGTCCACAGGGGGCTACGAGCAGTACTTC
CDR3: CSARDWSTGGYEQYF
V: TRBV20-1
J: TRBJ2-7
size: NA
D: TRBD1

DNA: TGTGCCACCAGTGGGGCTAGCGGCAGCACAGATACGCAGTATTTT
CDR3: CATSGASGSTDTQYF
V: TRBV24-1
J: TRBJ2-3
size: NA
D: TRBD2

DNA: TGTGCCAGCAGTTTTGTGTATTGGCGGCACCAAGAGACCCAGTACTTC
CDR3: CASSFVYWRHQETQYF
V: TRBV28
J: TRBJ2-5
size: once
D: NA

DNA: TGTGCCAGCAGCCAAGATCACCGGGGCGCGGACGAGCAGTACTTC
CDR3: CASSQDHRGADEQYF
V: TRBV4-2
J: TRBJ2-7
size: NA
D: NA

DNA: TGTGCCAGCAGTTTGGGCCTGGGGTATAACAATGAGCAGTTCTTC
CDR3: CASSLGLGYNNEQFF
V: TRBV27
J: TRBJ2-1
size: many
D: NA

DNA: TGTGCCAGCAGTTTAGCGCTACCAGGCGCTGAAGCTTTCTTT
CDR3: CASSLALPGAEAFF
V: TRBV27
J: TRBJ1-1
size: NA
D: NA

DNA: TGTGCCTGGAGTGTCGCGGGAGGGGCCTACGAGCAGTACTTC
CDR3: CAWSVAGGAYEQYF
V: TRBV30
J: TRBJ2-7
size: many
D: TRBD2

DNA: TGTGCCATCAGTGAGGAGGGGACAGGGGTTTACGAGCAGTACTTC
CDR3: CAISEEGTGVYEQYF
V: TRBV10-3
J: TRBJ2-7
size: few
D: TRBD1